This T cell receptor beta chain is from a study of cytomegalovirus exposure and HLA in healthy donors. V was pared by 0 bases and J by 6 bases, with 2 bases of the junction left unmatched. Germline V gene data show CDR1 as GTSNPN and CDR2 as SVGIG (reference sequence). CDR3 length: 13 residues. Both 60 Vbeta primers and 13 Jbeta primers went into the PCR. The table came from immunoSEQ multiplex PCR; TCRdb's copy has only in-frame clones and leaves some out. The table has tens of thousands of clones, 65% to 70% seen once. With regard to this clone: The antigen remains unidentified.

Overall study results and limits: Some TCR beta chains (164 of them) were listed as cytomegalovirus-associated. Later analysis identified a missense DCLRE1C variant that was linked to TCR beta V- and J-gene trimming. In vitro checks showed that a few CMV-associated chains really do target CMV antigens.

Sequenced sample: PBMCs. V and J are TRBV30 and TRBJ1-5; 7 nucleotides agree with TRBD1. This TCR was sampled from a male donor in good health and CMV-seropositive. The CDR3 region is CAWSVQGSQPQHF. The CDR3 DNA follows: TGTGCCTGGAGTGTACAGGGGAGTCAGCCCCAGCATTTT.